The T cell receptor beta chain described here comes from a study of T cell responses to AZD1222 COVID-19 vaccine. V lost 1 base and J lost 10, with 11 bases in between. CDR1 MNHNS and CDR2 SASEGT come from the germline V gene. CDR3 length equals 14 residues. Clones were sequenced by immunoSEQ multiplex PCR, and TCRdb holds only the in-frame ones, with some missing. The sample consists of some 180,000 clones, about 86% of them appearing once. The sequences come from peripheral blood, collected on day 0 of AZD1222 vaccination. This receptor was identified in an adult in good health. The chain links TRBV6-1 to TRBJ1-6; perhaps TRBD1 as D (5 bases). The CDR3 DNA sequence: TGTGCCAGCAGTGAAGGAGACAGATACTCACCCCTCCACTTT. Translation: CASSEGDRYSPLHF.